The 9 T cell receptor beta chains below all came from one sample that was sequenced in a study of blood T cell repertoires in COVID-19. Sequencing was performed with immunoSEQ multiplex PCR; in TCRdb, only in-frame clones are kept and a portion is missing. This sample yields 200,000 or so clones, of which 90% to 95% are seen a single time; 0.7% to 0.85% belongs to the top ten. Sequences were obtained from peripheral blood. These receptors all come from a man in his 60s with COVID-19, enrolled during active disease.

The chain links TRBV5-5 to TRBJ2-4; possibly TRBD1 for D (5 bases). The V gene lost 0 bases and the J gene lost 0 bases, with 10 bases spanning the gap. Per germline, CDR1 SGHKS and CDR2 YYEKEE (reference sequence). The CDR3 is made up of 16 amino acids. This chain's CDR3 is CASSLDRRVAKNIQYF. CDR3 DNA sequence: TGTGCCAGCAGCTTGGATCGCAGGGTAGCCAAAAACATTCAGTACTTC.

This clone was seen just once. The V gene is TRBV6-4, the J gene TRBJ2-1, with 12 nucleotides matching TRBD1. V lost 4 bases and J lost 16; bases outside the gene matches: 11. The CDR3 has 14 residues. Germline assignment: CDR1 MRHNA and CDR2 SNTAGT. CDR3 DNA: TGTGCCAGCAGTGCGGGACAGGGGGCTACACCCCGTTTCTTC. Translated, it gives CASSAGQGATPRFF.

The V gene is TRBV28, the J gene TRBJ2-1; a possible D gene is TRBD2 (6 bases). V lost 3 bases to trimming and J lost 0 bases, with 9 bases between them. The CDR3 spans 15 residues. Germline V CDR1 and CDR2: MDHEN, SYDVKM. In nucleotides, the CDR3 is TGTGCCAGCAGTTTGCCCGGGAGCTCCTACAATGAGCAGTTCTTC. It is translated as CASSLPGSSYNEQFF.

This chain links TRBV5-5 with TRBJ1-2; 7 bases line up with TRBD1. V dropped 4 bases and J dropped 2; count of bases not matched to a gene: 8. The V gene's germline CDR1 is SGHKS and CDR2 YYEKEE (reference sequence). The CDR3 is 15 amino acids. Here the CDR3 DNA reads TGTGCCAGCAGCGACAGGGATCTCGGCAACTATGGCTACACCTTC. Encoded protein: CASSDRDLGNYGYTF.

A few counts support this clone. The J gene is TRBJ2-6, the V gene TRBV3-1 (or the pseudogene TRBV3-2); 7 bases agree with TRBD1. Germline-derived CDR1 and CDR2 are LGHDT and YNNKEL (reference sequence). The V segment lost 1 base and the J segment 2 bases; nucleotides outside the gene matches: 2. The CDR3 loop spans 16 amino acids. The CDR3 DNA reads TGTGCCAGCAGCCAAGGGACAGGACCTGGGGCCAACGTCCTGACTTTC. It yields the protein CASSQGTGPGANVLTF.

The CDR3, as DNA: TGTGCCAGCAGCTTGGGTCTGAGGGACACTGAAGCTTTCTTT. Protein sequence: CASSLGLRDTEAFF. The chain recombines TRBV5-5 with TRBJ1-1; D ambiguous. V lost 0 bases and J 3 bases, leaving 9 bases between the germline ends. In germline, CDR1 is SGHKS, CDR2 YYEKEE (reference sequence). This CDR3 contains 14 residues. Variable domain in full (rest from reference TRBV5-5 and TRBJ1-1): DAGVTQSPTHLIKTRGQQVTLRCSPISGHKSVSWYQQVLGQGPQFIFQYYEKEERGRGNFPDRFSARQFPNYSSELNVNALLLGDSALYLCASSLGLRDTEAFFGQGTRLTVV.

The V gene is TRBV18, the J gene TRBJ2-2; D not resolved. The germline CDR1 and CDR2 sequences are KGHSH and LQKENI. The V gene lost 1 base and the J gene lost 4 bases, with 4 bases spanning the gap. The CDR3 has 13 amino acids. The CDR3 is CASSPRSTGELFF. CDR3 DNA sequence: TGTGCCAGCTCACCACGCAGCACCGGGGAGCTGTTTTTT.

The gene calls are TRBV6-5 and TRBJ1-1; D is ambiguous. V was trimmed by 2 bases and J by 10 bases, leaving 8 bases between them. Germline CDR1 and CDR2: MNHEY and SVGAGI. CDR3 length: 11 amino acids. The CDR3 here is CASSYGPTAFF. Here the CDR3 DNA reads TGTGCCAGCAGTTACGGCCCAACAGCTTTCTTT.

This chain connects TRBV7-8 to TRBJ1-6; TRBD1 might be the D (6 bases). CDR1 is SGHVS, CDR2 FQNEAQ, per germline. V lost 1 base to trimming and J lost 5 bases, with 9 bases between them. The length of the CDR3 is 15 residues. CDR3: CASSLERGNNSPLHF. As DNA, the CDR3 is TGTGCCAGCAGCTTAGAGAGGGGGAATAATTCACCCCTCCACTTT.